This T cell receptor beta chain originates from a study of cytotoxic CD8 clonotypes in ibrutinib-treated CLL. Germline loops: CDR1 SGDLS, CDR2 YYNGEE. The length of the CDR3 is 15 residues. The germline V and J ends were trimmed by 3 bases and 7 bases, with 16 bases remaining between them. Measured with immunoSEQ multiplex PCR; TCRdb has only the in-frame clones, and not every one. This sample carries approximately 80,000 clones, more than 70% of them seen once, and the ten largest clones take approximately 5.4%. The source material was PBMCs, sampled before ibrutinib treatment. This chain joins TRBV9 and TRBJ1-4, with D maybe TRBD1 (6 bases). This receptor was obtained from a human donor with chronic lymphocytic leukemia. CDR3 loop: CASSAWTDQGEKLFF. CDR3 bases: TGTGCCAGCAGCGCCTGGACAGACCAGGGTGAAAAACTGTTTTTT.